This T cell receptor beta chain was sequenced in a study of shared T cell receptors in the human thymus. CDR3 length: 14 residues. Unmatched junction bases numbered 7, after V lost 5 bases and J lost 5 bases. The table came from immunoSEQ multiplex PCR; TCRdb's copy has only in-frame clones and leaves some out. The table has some 700,000 clones, 80% to 90% seen once. These data are also associated with another study on human thymus T cells.

The sample consisted of thymocytes. This chain joins TRBV5-7 and TRBJ1-5; 7 nucleotides line up with TRBD1. TRBV5-7 counts as an open reading frame of uncertain function. The sequence was obtained from a girl less than two years old with a congenital heart defect. Here the CDR3 reads CASRRDRWDQPQHF. The CDR3 DNA sequence: TGTGCCAGCAGACGGGACAGATGGGATCAGCCCCAGCATTTT.